A single sample gave rise to the 13 T cell receptor beta chains below, sequenced in a study of T cell clonality in common variable immunodeficiency. Study results and caveats: Common variable immunodeficiency TCR beta sequences reportedly had fewer deletions and N-nucleotide insertions.

Antigens for these TCRs are unknown. TCRdb's copy holds only in-frame clones and misses some; the assay was immunoSEQ multiplex PCR. This repertoire lists under 35,000 clones without singletons; 5.4% sits in the top ten. Source material: peripheral blood mononuclear cells. The source of these receptors is a human donor with common variable immunodeficiency.

This clone was seen only a few times. From the germline J gene comes the end of the CDR3, since the read stops 3 residues before it. The V and J genes are TRBV18 and TRBJ1-5; a weak D match, TRBD1 (5 bases). From germline, CDR1 is KGHSH and CDR2 LQKENI. V shed 0 bases and J shed 1 base, with 10 bases lying between them. The CDR3 has 16 amino acids. The CDR3 bases that were read are TGTGCCAGCTCACCACCGGGGGGAGGGAGCAATCAGCCC. Protein product: CASSPPGGGSNQP. The complete CDR3 reads CASSPPGGGSNQPQHF. Full variable domain (missing parts from reference TRBV18 and TRBJ1-5): NAGVMQNPRHLVRRRGQEARLRCSPMKGHSHVYWYRQLPEEGLKFMVYLQKENIIDESGMPKERFSAEFPKEGPSILRIQQVVRGDSAAYFCASSPPGGGSNQPQHFGDGTRLSIL.

With regard to this clone: The read stops 3 residues short of the end of the CDR3; the missing end is completed from the germline J gene. V and J are TRBV19 and TRBJ1-1; perhaps TRBD1 as D (6 bases). CDR3 length: 15 amino acids. The V gene lost 4 bases and the J gene lost 0 bases, with 12 bases spanning the gap. Per germline, CDR1 LNHDA and CDR2 SQIVND (reference sequence). The part of the CDR3 DNA that was read is TGTGCCAGTAGTAGGGACATCAGTATGAACACTGAA. It encodes CASSRDISMNTE. The full CDR3 protein is CASSRDISMNTEAFF.

The sample holds a few counts of this clone. Coverage ceases 3 residues before the CDR3 finishes, and the germline J gene fills in the end. The rearrangement joins TRBV19 to TRBJ2-3, with 13 bases identical to TRBD2. The CDR3 runs 17 residues. Germline CDR1 LNHDA, CDR2 SQIVND (reference sequence). V was clipped by 5 bases and J by 5 bases; unmatched bases: 10. The DNA read from the CDR3 is TGTGCCAGTAGTTCCACTAGCGGGGGGGCCTTGGTAGATACG. Translated: CASSSTSGGALVDT. The whole CDR3 sequence is CASSSTSGGALVDTQYF. Full variable domain (outside the CDR3, taken from reference TRBV19 and TRBJ2-3): DGGITQSPKYLFRKEGQNVTLSCEQNLNHDAMYWYRQDPGQGLRLIYYSQIVNDFQKGDIAEGYSVSREKKESFPLTVTSAQKNPTAFYLCASSSTSGGALVDTQYFGPGTRLTVL.

This clone was seen a handful of times. The read ends 3 residues shy of where the CDR3 ends; the end is completed using the germline J gene. This rearrangement joins TRBV30 to TRBJ1-2, with D perhaps matching TRBD1 (5 bases). Germline assignment: CDR1 GTSNPN and CDR2 SVGIG (reference sequence). Trimming removed 5 bases at V and 5 bases at J, with 15 bases between. The CDR3 totals 13 residues. The CDR3: CAWESRVLYGYTF. CDR3 bases read: TGTGCCTGGGAAAGCAGGGTGTTATATGGC. The full variable domain, completed using reference TRBV30 and TRBJ1-2, is SQTIHQWPATLVQPVGSPLSLECTVEGTSNPNLYWYRQAAGRGLQLLFYSVGIGQISSEVPQNLSASRPQDRQFILSSKKLLLSDSGFYLCAWESRVLYGYTFGSGTRLTVV.

This clone was recorded many times. The missing CDR3 end, 3 residues past where the read stops, is filled in from the germline J gene. The chain carries TRBV7-3 and TRBJ2-1; D not certain. CDR1 SGHTA and CDR2 FQGTGA come from the germline V gene. V gave up 5 bases and J gave up 3 bases, with 14 bases separating them. The CDR3 sequence is 15 residues long. CDR3: CASSPTPASYNEQFF. The covered CDR3 bases are TGTGCCAGCAGCCCAACCCCCGCTAGCTACAATGAG.

With respect to this clone: The sequence runs out 3 residues before the end of the CDR3; the remainder is reconstructed from the germline J gene. V and J are TRBV19 and TRBJ2-1; D is undetermined. The CDR3 is 15 residues long. Between the trimmed V and J ends, which lost 3 bases and 5 bases, there was a span of 14 bases. Germline lookup yields CDR1 LNHDA and CDR2 SQIVND (reference sequence). The CDR3 DNA, read in part, is TGTGCCAGTAGTATTTTGCGGAGACCTAACAATGAG. It is translated as CASSILRRPNNE. The full CDR3 sequence reads CASSILRRPNNEQFF. Combining the CDR3 with reference TRBV19 and TRBJ2-1 gives the whole variable domain DGGITQSPKYLFRKEGQNVTLSCEQNLNHDAMYWYRQDPGQGLRLIYYSQIVNDFQKGDIAEGYSVSREKKESFPLTVTSAQKNPTAFYLCASSILRRPNNEQFFGPGTRLTVL.

This clone was counted ten times or more. The sequence runs out 3 residues before the end of the CDR3; the remainder is reconstructed from the germline J gene. The chain links TRBV30 to TRBJ2-7; 8 nucleotides line up with TRBD1. With V trimmed by 3 bases and J by 4 bases, 5 bases remained unmatched. The germline V gene has CDR1 GTSNPN and CDR2 SVGIG (reference sequence). This CDR3 is built from 13 residues. The DNA read from the CDR3 is TGTGCCTGGAGGGAGGACAGGGCATACGAG. Protein product: CAWREDRAYE. The CDR3, in full, reads CAWREDRAYEQYF.

This clone was detected ten times or more. The read gets to within 3 residues of the CDR3 end, and the germline J gene fills in the rest. The V gene is TRBV20-1, the J gene TRBJ1-1; no definite D call. Trimming pared 0 bases from V and 4 bases from J, leaving 9 bases between. Germline loops: CDR1 DFQATT, CDR2 SNEGSKA (reference sequence). The CDR3 sequence is 13 residues long. The sequenced CDR3 bases are TGCAGTGCTAGAGATCACGGACTCACTGAA. Protein sequence: CSARDHGLTE. The full CDR3 protein is CSARDHGLTEAFF.

This clone appeared a few times. The read falls 3 residues short of the CDR3 end, and the missing part is taken from the germline J gene. The chain carries TRBV19 and TRBJ2-2, with 7 bases that match TRBD1. V dropped 6 bases and J dropped 3; count of bases not matched to a gene: 16. Germline lookup yields CDR1 LNHDA and CDR2 SQIVND (reference sequence). CDR3 length equals 18 residues. Incomplete CDR3 DNA: TGTGCCAGTAGGTCATCGGCGAGGGGGCTTAGGGACACCGGGGAG. Translation: CASRSSARGLRDTGE. The full CDR3 is CASRSSARGLRDTGELFF.

This clone was seen only a few times. Sequencing ends 3 residues short of the CDR3 end; the germline J gene provides the rest. The chain has TRBV7-3 and TRBJ1-2, with D tentatively TRBD1 (6 bases). CDR3 length equals 14 residues. Trimming shortened V by 5 bases and J by 5 bases, and 15 bases separated the two germline ends. The germline CDR1 and CDR2 sequences are SGHTA and FQGTGA. Incomplete CDR3 DNA: TGTGCCAGCAGCCCCGGACAGACTGGGTATGGC. Amino acid sequence: CASSPGQTGYG. The full CDR3 sequence reads CASSPGQTGYGYTF.

This CDR3 is CAIKGLGSVNEQFF. Incomplete CDR3 DNA: TGTGCCATCAAGGGACTAGGCTCGGTCAATGAG. This chain joins TRBV10-3 and TRBJ2-1; 8 nucleotides line up with TRBD2. From the germline J gene comes the end of the CDR3, since the read stops 3 residues before it. There are 14 residues in the CDR3. V lost 7 bases and J lost 6; bases outside the gene matches: 8. From germline, CDR1 is ENHRY and CDR2 SYGVKD.

This clone was counted many times. The read halts 3 residues ahead of the CDR3 end, with the missing end drawn from the germline J gene. The chain joins TRBV2 to TRBJ2-5; D possibly corresponds to TRBD2 (6 bases). The V end was cut by 4 bases, the J end by 5 bases, with 14 bases between. Germline V gives CDR1 SNHLY, CDR2 FYNNEI. The CDR3 has 14 residues. The covered CDR3 bases are TGTGCCAGCAGTGGGCAGGGACGGGGGGAGACC. Translating it yields CASSGQGRGET. The full CDR3 reads CASSGQGRGETQYF.

Points on this clone: The CDR3 end falls 3 residues outside the read, so it is completed with the germline J gene. V and J are TRBV7-2 and TRBJ2-4; TRBD2 matches at 7 bases. Per germline, CDR1 SGHTA and CDR2 FQGNSA. The CDR3 runs to 15 residues. V was pared by 5 bases and J by 2 bases, with 6 bases of the junction left unmatched. The sequenced part of the CDR3 DNA is TGTGCCAGCAGCCATGAGGGGACTACCAAAAACATT. Its translation: CASSHEGTTKNI. The entire CDR3 sequence reads CASSHEGTTKNIQYF.